These 18 T cell receptor beta chains were sequenced from one sample in a study of PD-L1 blockade in urothelial cancer. Data came from immunoSEQ multiplex PCR; TCRdb stores just in-frame clones and leaves some out. The sample lists just over 50,000 clones, about 72% occurring once. Material: PBMCs, obtained around atezolizumab (anti-PD-L1) treatment. The receptors here all came from a man between 65 and 85 years old with urothelial cancer.

This clone was detected a few times. The V gene is TRBV6-5, the J gene TRBJ2-7; the D gene is possibly TRBD1 (5 bases). This CDR3 contains 9 residues. The ends were cut back, 11 bases at V and 5 bases at J, with 7 bases in the middle. CDR1 is MNHEY, CDR2 SVGAGI, per germline. The CDR3 sequence is CAWGHEQYF. CDR3 coding DNA: TGTGCCTGGGGCCACGAGCAGTACTTC.

V gene TRBV4-1 combines with J gene TRBJ2-6; D uncertain. V lost 0 bases and J lost 12, with 9 bases in between. This CDR3 is 13 amino acids long. Germline CDR1 and CDR2: MGHRA and YSYEKL. CDR3 sequence: CASSQDASGVLTF. CDR3 bases: TGCGCCAGCAGCCAAGATGCCTCGGGCGTCCTGACTTTC.

The J gene is TRBJ2-1, the V gene TRBV9; TRBD1 matches 8 bases. Germline V gives CDR1 SGDLS, CDR2 YYNGEE. The length of the CDR3 is 17 residues. V trimming: 0 bases; J trimming: 4 bases; junction bases outside the gene matches: 9. The CDR3 sequence is CASSVVGQGAIYNEQFF. The CDR3 nucleotides read TGTGCCAGCAGCGTAGTTGGGCAGGGGGCTATTTACAATGAGCAGTTCTTC.

This clone was recorded once. The V gene is TRBV5-1, the J gene TRBJ2-4, with D hard to call. Trimming left V 1 base short and J 0 bases short, with 8 bases between. This CDR3 spans 15 amino acids. Germline CDR1 reads SGHRS; CDR2 reads YFSETQ. The CDR3 protein is CASSLFPGAKNIQYF. The CDR3 nucleotides read TGCGCCAGCAGCTTGTTCCCAGGAGCCAAAAACATTCAGTACTTC.

This clone was observed once. The chain has TRBV6-6 and TRBJ2-3; 9 nucleotides agree with TRBD2. Unmatched junction bases numbered 5, after V lost 2 bases and J lost 2 bases. Per the germline V gene, CDR1 is MNHNY and CDR2 is SVGAGI (reference sequence). The CDR3 is 16 residues long. In DNA form, the CDR3 reads TGTGCCAGCAGTTACATCCTAGCGGGAAACACAGATACGCAGTATTTT. The encoded protein is CASSYILAGNTDTQYF.

The chain is built from TRBV5-1 and TRBJ2-1; a possible D gene is TRBD2 (5 bases). There are 18 residues in the CDR3. CDR1 and CDR2 (germline): SGHRS, YFSETQ. V gave up 4 bases and J gave up 2 bases, with 22 bases separating them. The CDR3 nucleotides read TGCGCCAGCAGCCCCCTGCCGAGGGCATTACGACCCTACAATGAGCAGTTCTTC. It translates to CASSPLPRALRPYNEQFF.

The J gene is TRBJ2-1, the V gene TRBV7-3; 11 bases align to TRBD1. CDR3 length: 18 amino acids. Germline CDR1 is SGHTA and CDR2 is FQGTGA. V was pared by 2 bases and J by 3 bases, with 9 bases of the junction left unmatched. The CDR3, as DNA: TGTGCCAGCAGCTTACTGGGACAGGGGGTAAGGTTCTACAATGAGCAGTTCTTC. This encodes CASSLLGQGVRFYNEQFF. Full variable domain (rest looked up from reference TRBV7-3 and TRBJ2-1): GAGVSQTPSNKVTEKGKYVELRCDPISGHTALYWYRQSLGQGPEFLIYFQGTGAADDSGLPNDRFFAVRPEGSVSTLKIQRTERGDSAVYLCASSLLGQGVRFYNEQFFGPGTRLTVL.

This clone has just one count. This chain joins TRBV7-9 and TRBJ1-2, with a tentative D call TRBD1 (6 bases). Germline lookup yields CDR1 SEHNR and CDR2 FQNEAQ (reference sequence). V was shortened by 3 bases and J by 8 bases, with 13 bases between the two germline ends. This CDR3 is 13 amino acids long. The CDR3 nucleotides are TGTGCCAGCAGCTTTACGCAGGGGAGCGGCTACACCTTC. It specifies CASSFTQGSGYTF.

This rearrangement joins TRBV5-5 to TRBJ2-6; 8 bases line up with TRBD1. Germline V gives CDR1 SGHKS, CDR2 YYEKEE (reference sequence). Trimming at V came to 4 bases and at J to 4 bases, leaving 1 base not matched to a gene. The CDR3 consists of 14 residues. CDR3 amino acids: CASSRTGGANVLTF. Here the CDR3 DNA reads TGTGCCAGCAGCCGGACAGGGGGGGCCAACGTCCTGACTTTC.

This clone came up a few times. The rearrangement joins TRBV10-1 to TRBJ1-2, with 7 bases aligning to TRBD1. The CDR3 sequence is 14 residues long. V was pared by 5 bases and J by 0 bases, with 3 bases of the junction left unmatched. The V gene's germline CDR1 is WNHNN and CDR2 SYGVQD (reference sequence). CDR3 loop: CASSHRGANYGYTF. The CDR3 bases are TGCGCCAGCAGTCACAGGGGCGCTAACTATGGCTACACCTTC.

The chain links TRBV28 to TRBJ2-7, with a possible D match to TRBD1 (6 bases). CDR3 size: 16 residues. CDR1 is MDHEN, CDR2 SYDVKM, per germline. The V gene lost 1 base and the J gene lost 3 bases, with 16 bases spanning the gap. The CDR3 loop reads CASSLLGALGFYEQYF. CDR3 bases: TGTGCCAGCAGTTTATTGGGGGCGTTAGGTTTCTACGAGCAGTACTTC.

This clone was seen only once. The chain has TRBV28 and TRBJ1-1, with D unclear. Looked up from germline, CDR1 is MDHEN and CDR2 is SYDVKM. The germline V and J ends were trimmed by 5 bases and 10 bases, with 14 bases remaining between them. The CDR3 covers 12 residues. CDR3: CASSPGRFGAFF. CDR3 sequence (DNA): TGTGCCAGCAGTCCAGGCAGATTCGGAGCTTTCTTT.

This clone was found once. This chain uses TRBV9 with TRBJ2-1; D is undetermined. The CDR3 contains 11 residues. The V gene's germline CDR1 is SGDLS and CDR2 YYNGEE. Trimming stripped 5 bases from V and 10 bases from J, with 10 bases between. Here the CDR3 reads CASRPEVEQFF. CDR3 DNA: TGTGCCAGCAGACCCGAGGTCGAGCAGTTCTTC.

This chain uses TRBV2 with TRBJ2-2, with D possibly TRBD1 on 5 matching bases. V lost 5 bases, J lost 1 base, and 8 bases lay in between. Germline values: CDR1 SNHLY, CDR2 FYNNEI. This CDR3 is 14 amino acids long. The CDR3 sequence is CASSKGMNTGELFF. As DNA, the CDR3 is TGTGCCAGCAGTAAGGGGATGAACACCGGGGAGCTGTTTTTT.

The CDR3 region has the DNA TGCGCCAGCAGCCAAGATCCCCCGGGGAGCTTTAATGAAAAACTGTTTTTT. Its protein product is CASSQDPPGSFNEKLFF. This chain connects TRBV4-3 to TRBJ1-4; D is undetermined. Germline V gene lookup returns CDR1 LGHNA and CDR2 YSLEER. The CDR3 is made up of 17 amino acids. Between the trimmed V and J ends, which lost 0 bases and 4 bases, there was a span of 15 bases.

The chain employs TRBV5-1 and TRBJ1-3; 7 bases fit TRBD1. The CDR3 totals 15 residues. From germline, CDR1 is SGHRS and CDR2 YFSETQ. The V segment lost 4 bases and the J segment 2 bases; nucleotides outside the gene matches: 6. The CDR3 loop reads CASSLTGLPGNTIYF. CDR3 coding DNA: TGCGCCAGCAGCCTGACAGGGCTACCTGGAAACACCATATATTTT.

This sequence joins TRBV5-6 and TRBJ1-5; D unclear. The CDR3 sequence is 15 residues long. CDR1 and CDR2 (germline): SGHDT, YYEEEE. V was pared by 0 bases and J by 0 bases, with 7 bases between. CDR3 residues: CASSLDSHSNQPQHF. Written as DNA, the CDR3 is TGTGCCAGCAGCTTGGACTCTCATAGCAATCAGCCCCAGCATTTT.

The genes are TRBV1 and TRBJ2-1; the DNA was not used to check the table's D call, TRBD2. TRBV1 is given as a pseudogene. The CDR3 has 15 residues. CDR3 DNA sequence: TGCACCAGCAGCCACCCTTCCGGGGGGGACAATGAGCAGTTCTTC. Amino acids: CTSSHPSGGDNEQFF.